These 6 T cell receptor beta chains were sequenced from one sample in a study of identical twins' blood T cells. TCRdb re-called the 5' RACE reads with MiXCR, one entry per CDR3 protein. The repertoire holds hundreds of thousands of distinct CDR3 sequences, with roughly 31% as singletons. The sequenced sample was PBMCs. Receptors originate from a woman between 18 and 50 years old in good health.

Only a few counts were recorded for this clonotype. The CDR3 loop reads CASRLGSETQYF. In DNA, the CDR3 is TGTGCCAGCAGATTAGGATCGGAGACCCAGTACTTC. This rearrangement joins TRBV2 to TRBJ2-5; D is uncertain. The CDR3 extends over 12 amino acids. In germline, CDR1 is SNHLY, CDR2 FYNNEI. V lost 6 bases and J lost 5, with 10 bases in between. Looking up the rest from reference TRBV2 and TRBJ2-5 gives the full variable domain: EPEVTQTPSHQVTQMGQEVILRCVPISNHLYFYWYRQILGQKVEFLVSFYNNEISEKSEIFDDQFSVERPDGSNFTLKIRSTKLEDSAMYFCASRLGSETQYFGPGTRLLVL.

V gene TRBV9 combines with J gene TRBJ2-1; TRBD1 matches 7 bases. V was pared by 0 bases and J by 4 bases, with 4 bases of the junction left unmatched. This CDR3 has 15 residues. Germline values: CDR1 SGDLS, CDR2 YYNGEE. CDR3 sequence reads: CASSVGGGGYNEQFF. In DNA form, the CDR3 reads TGTGCCAGCAGCGTAGGAGGGGGCGGGTACAATGAGCAGTTCTTC.

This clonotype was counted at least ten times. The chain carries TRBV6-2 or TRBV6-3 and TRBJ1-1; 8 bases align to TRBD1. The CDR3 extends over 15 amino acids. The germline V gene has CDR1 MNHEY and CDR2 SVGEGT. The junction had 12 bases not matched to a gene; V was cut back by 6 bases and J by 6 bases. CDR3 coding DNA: TGTGCCAGCAGATACCTTATTGGGACAGGATCTGAAGCTTTCTTT. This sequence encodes CASRYLIGTGSEAFF.

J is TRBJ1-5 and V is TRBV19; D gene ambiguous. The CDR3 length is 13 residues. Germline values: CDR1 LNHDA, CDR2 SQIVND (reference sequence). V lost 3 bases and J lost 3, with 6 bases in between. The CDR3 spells CASSIVPNQPQHF. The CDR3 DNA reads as TGTGCCAGTAGTATCGTTCCCAATCAGCCCCAGCATTTT.

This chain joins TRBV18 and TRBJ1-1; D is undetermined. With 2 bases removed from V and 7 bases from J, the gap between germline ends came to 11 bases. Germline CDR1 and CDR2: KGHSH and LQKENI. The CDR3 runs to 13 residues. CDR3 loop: CASSPVVVGEAFF. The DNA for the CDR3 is TGTGCCAGCTCACCAGTCGTCGTTGGTGAAGCTTTCTTT.

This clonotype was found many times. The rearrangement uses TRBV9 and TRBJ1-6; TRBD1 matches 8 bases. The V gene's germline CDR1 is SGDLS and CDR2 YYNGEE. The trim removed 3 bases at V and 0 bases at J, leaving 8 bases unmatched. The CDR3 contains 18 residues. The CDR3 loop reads CASSEGQAITSYNSPLHF. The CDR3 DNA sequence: TGTGCCAGCAGCGAGGGACAGGCTATTACCTCCTATAATTCACCCCTCCACTTT.